The 27 T cell receptor beta chains below come from one sample, sequenced in a study of neoadjuvant anti-PD-1 for oral cavity cancer. Libraries were prepared by immunoSEQ multiplex PCR; TCRdb keeps only in-frame clonotypes and omits some of them. The sample records 70,000 to 95,000 clones, roughly 80% being singletons. Sequencing was performed on PBMCs, taken before nivolumab (anti-PD-1) treatment. Receptors originate from a person aged 40 to 85 with oral cavity squamous cell carcinoma.

This rearrangement joins TRBV10-1 to TRBJ2-2, with D perhaps given as TRBD1 or TRBD2 (6 bases each). CDR1 is WNHNN, CDR2 SYGVQD, per germline (reference sequence). This CDR3 has 15 amino acids. V was clipped by 8 bases and J by 6 bases, with 19 bases between them. The CDR3, as DNA: TGCGCCAGCCCCGGGGGCCCGAACAAATCCGGGGAGCTGTTTTTT. Amino acids: CASPGGPNKSGELFF.

In this sample, this clone turned up once. J is TRBJ2-7 and V is TRBV5-1, with unresolved D. V was pared by 0 bases and J by 5 bases, with 15 bases between. Germline V gene data show CDR1 as SGHRS and CDR2 as YFSETQ. The CDR3 loop spans 15 amino acids. The CDR3 reads CASSLEGLFRNEQYF. The CDR3 DNA reads as TGCGCCAGCAGCTTGGAGGGCCTGTTTAGGAACGAGCAGTACTTC.

The chain couples TRBV6-1 to TRBJ2-7, with TRBD2 identical over 7 bases. Trimming at V came to 7 bases and at J to 0 bases, leaving 6 bases not matched to a gene. The CDR3 covers 14 residues. Per the germline V gene, CDR1 is MNHNS and CDR2 is SASEGT. The CDR3 bases are TGTGCCAGCACTCCAGGGAGGGTCTCCTACGAGCAGTACTTC. Translating gives CASTPGRVSYEQYF.

In this sample, this clone turned up a few times. The chain combines TRBV5-1 with TRBJ2-1; maybe TRBD1 (5 bases). The CDR3 is made up of 14 amino acids. Trimming stripped 7 bases from V and 6 bases from J, with 17 bases between. From germline, CDR1 is SGHRS and CDR2 YFSETQ. CDR3 loop: CASGGQGLGNEQFF. CDR3 coding DNA: TGCGCCAGCGGTGGACAAGGTCTTGGCAATGAGCAGTTCTTC.

The J gene is TRBJ1-4, the V gene TRBV6-5; TRBD1 matches 9 bases. Germline-derived CDR1 and CDR2 are MNHEY and SVGAGI. The ends lost 0 bases at V and 7 bases at J; junction bases unmatched: 3. The CDR3 is made up of 15 amino acids. The CDR3 nucleotides are TGTGCCAGCAGTTACTCCGGGACAGGGCGTGAAAAACTGTTTTTT. Protein sequence: CASSYSGTGREKLFF.

This clone has just one count. The V gene is TRBV5-4, the J gene TRBJ1-1; D unresolved. V was pared by 3 bases and J by 3 bases, with 12 bases between. Germline V gives CDR1 SGHNT, CDR2 YYREEE (reference sequence). This CDR3 has 14 residues. The CDR3 here is CASSWKGRDTEAFF. In DNA form, the CDR3 reads TGTGCCAGCAGCTGGAAAGGGAGAGACACTGAAGCTTTCTTT.

This chain uses TRBV30 with TRBJ1-1; the D gene is possibly TRBD1 (6 bases). The V and J ends lost 4 bases and 2 bases respectively, with 11 bases between them. CDR3 size: 13 residues. The germline V gene encodes CDR1 GTSNPN and CDR2 SVGIG (reference sequence). The CDR3 sequence: CAWNGQTNTEAFF. DNA of the CDR3: TGTGCCTGGAACGGACAGACCAACACTGAAGCTTTCTTT.

This clone appeared a few times. This rearrangement joins TRBV2 to TRBJ1-2; D uncertain. The CDR3 has 12 amino acids. Between the trimmed V and J ends, which lost 8 bases and 1 base, there was a span of 8 bases. Germline values: CDR1 SNHLY, CDR2 FYNNEI. Here the CDR3 reads CASQSVNYGYTF. CDR3 nucleotides: TGTGCCAGCCAGTCAGTTAACTATGGCTACACCTTC.

This rearrangement joins TRBV6-5 to TRBJ1-5; possibly TRBD1 for D (6 bases). Per the germline V gene, CDR1 is MNHEY and CDR2 is SVGAGI. The ends were cut back, 5 bases at V and 9 bases at J, with 14 bases in the middle. The CDR3 totals 13 residues. CDR3 sequence: CASSPSQGRPQHF. DNA of the CDR3: TGTGCCAGCAGTCCCTCTCAGGGGCGGCCCCAGCATTTT.

The chain couples TRBV29-1 to TRBJ2-1; the match to TRBD1 covers 7 bases. With V trimmed by 2 bases and J by 5 bases, 3 bases remained unmatched. The CDR3 length is 13 residues. The germline CDR1 and CDR2 sequences are SQVTM and ANQGSEA. The CDR3 region has the DNA TGCAGCGTTGAATCCGACAGGGACAATGAGCAGTTCTTC. Amino acids: CSVESDRDNEQFF.

The chain couples TRBV29-1 to TRBJ2-3; TRBD2 aligns across 10 bases. CDR1 is SQVTM and CDR2 is ANQGSEA in the germline V gene. The CDR3 totals 15 residues. For the CDR3, the DNA is TGCAGTATAGGAACTAGCGGGACGGGGACAGATACGCAGTATTTT. This sequence encodes CSIGTSGTGTDTQYF.

This rearrangement joins TRBV10-3 to TRBJ2-1; 11 bases fit TRBD2. Per the germline V gene, CDR1 is ENHRY and CDR2 is SYGVKD. The CDR3 loop spans 16 amino acids. Trimming removed 2 bases from V and 9 bases from J; junction bases left unmatched: 9. The CDR3 DNA sequence: TGTGCCATCAGTGAGGGCGAACTAGCGGGAGTGGGTGAGCAGTTCTTC. Its protein product is CAISEGELAGVGEQFF.

The chain links TRBV9 to TRBJ2-1, with 10 positions matching TRBD2. Germline V CDR1 and CDR2: SGDLS, YYNGEE. V gave up 4 bases and J gave up 8 bases; unmatched junction bases: 12. There are 16 residues in the CDR3. The CDR3 is CASSYTRTSGGDEQFF. CDR3 DNA: TGTGCCAGCAGCTATACACGGACTAGCGGAGGGGATGAGCAGTTCTTC.

The CDR3 loop reads CASRVGNTQYF. Written as DNA, the CDR3 is TGTGCCAGCAGGGTGGGGAATACGCAGTATTTT. The chain joins TRBV6-1 to TRBJ2-3, with D uncertain. Deletions cut 6 bases from V and 7 bases from J, with 8 bases between. Germline values: CDR1 MNHNS, CDR2 SASEGT. CDR3 length equals 11 residues.

This clone has just one count. Here the CDR3 DNA reads TGTGCCAGTAGTATTGACAGGGAACAGCCCCAGCATTTT. It is translated as CASSIDREQPQHF. V is TRBV19 and J is TRBJ1-5, with TRBD1 matching 7 bases. Trimming at V came to 3 bases and at J to 7 bases, leaving 3 bases not matched to a gene. Per germline, CDR1 LNHDA and CDR2 SQIVND (reference sequence). The CDR3 has 13 amino acids.

The chain has TRBV7-3 and TRBJ2-1; 10 bases are shared with TRBD2. Germline-derived CDR1 and CDR2 are SGHTA and FQGTGA. The CDR3 has 15 amino acids. Unmatched junction bases numbered 6, after V lost 2 bases and J lost 8 bases. CDR3 DNA sequence: TGTGCCAGCAGCTTAGCACTAGCGGGATCGGATGAGCAGTTCTTC. Translation: CASSLALAGSDEQFF.

The V call is TRBV5-1, the J call TRBJ1-2; D is perhaps TRBD1 (5 bases). CDR1 SGHRS and CDR2 YFSETQ come from the germline V gene. The CDR3 has 14 amino acids. The V gene lost 0 bases and the J gene lost 8 bases, with 14 bases spanning the gap. The CDR3 DNA follows: TGCGCCAGCAGCTTGGGGCAGGGCCCCTACGGCTACACCTTC. Translation gives CASSLGQGPYGYTF.

The chain has TRBV5-1 and TRBJ2-2, with D tentatively TRBD1 (5 bases). CDR1 and CDR2 from the germline V gene are SGHRS and YFSETQ. With 4 bases removed from V and 0 bases from J, the gap between germline ends came to 10 bases. There are 15 residues in the CDR3. The CDR3 loop reads CASSMDITNTGELFF. The CDR3 DNA reads as TGCGCCAGCAGCATGGACATTACGAACACCGGGGAGCTGTTTTTT. The variable domain in full, with the rest retrieved from reference TRBV5-1 and TRBJ2-2, is KAGVTQTPRYLIKTRGQQVTLSCSPISGHRSVSWYQQTPGQGLQFLFEYFSETQRNKGNFPGRFSGRQFSNSRSEMNVSTLELGDSALYLCASSMDITNTGELFFGEGSRLTVL.

This chain uses TRBV5-5 with TRBJ1-2; D ambiguous. The CDR3 length is 15 residues. Deletions cut 0 bases from V and 4 bases from J, with 13 bases between. Germline V gene data show CDR1 as SGHKS and CDR2 as YYEKEE (reference sequence). The CDR3 protein is CASSLGASDIYGYTF. The CDR3 nucleotides are TGTGCCAGCAGCTTGGGGGCCTCCGACATCTATGGCTACACCTTC.

This chain links TRBV5-4 with TRBJ1-1; 8 bases map to TRBD1. Germline CDR1 SGHNT, CDR2 YYREEE (reference sequence). This CDR3 contains 15 residues. Trimming took 1 base from V and 1 from J; bases not matched to a gene: 3. The CDR3 loop is CASSLPGTGNTEAFF. The CDR3 bases are TGTGCCAGCAGCTTGCCCGGGACAGGGAACACTGAAGCTTTCTTT.

The chain is built from TRBV5-1 and TRBJ1-3; D might be TRBD1 (5 bases). Germline CDR1 and CDR2: SGHRS and YFSETQ. The CDR3 contains 13 residues. V lost 3 bases, J lost 4 bases, and 8 bases lay in between. The CDR3 bases are TGCGCCAGCAGCTCCGGGACGGGAAACACCATATATTTT. Amino acids: CASSSGTGNTIYF.

This chain joins TRBV2 and TRBJ2-5, with 7 bases that match TRBD1. The CDR3 length is 16 residues. CDR1 SNHLY and CDR2 FYNNEI come from the germline V gene. J gave up 4 bases and V 6 bases, and 14 bases lay outside the gene matches. CDR3 in amino acids: CASRESGGSYAETQYF. The CDR3 bases are TGTGCCAGCAGGGAGTCAGGGGGATCATATGCAGAGACCCAGTACTTC.

The V call is TRBV6-6, the J call TRBJ2-2; D may correspond to TRBD1 or TRBD2 (5 bases each). Trimming removed 5 bases at V and 4 bases at J, with 14 bases between. CDR3 length: 15 residues. Germline V gives CDR1 MNHNY, CDR2 SVGAGI (reference sequence). The CDR3 spells CASSTGTAVTGELFF. The CDR3 nucleotides are TGTGCCAGCAGTACCGGGACCGCCGTCACCGGGGAGCTGTTTTTT.

The chain has TRBV7-9 and TRBJ1-5; D gene ambiguous. Trimming shortened V by 3 bases and J by 4 bases, and 10 bases separated the two germline ends. In germline, CDR1 is SEHNR, CDR2 FQNEAQ (reference sequence). The CDR3 spans 14 residues. CDR3 DNA: TGTGCCAGCAGCTTTACATCCGGGAATCAGCCCCAGCATTTT. This gives the protein CASSFTSGNQPQHF.

This clone showed up just a few times. This sequence joins TRBV5-5 and TRBJ2-1; 10 bases match TRBD2. This CDR3 contains 17 residues. J gave up 3 bases and V 3 bases, and 9 bases lay outside the gene matches. Looked up from germline, CDR1 is SGHKS and CDR2 is YYEKEE (reference sequence). CDR3 sequence: CASSSTPGTSDYNEQFF. DNA of the CDR3: TGTGCCAGCAGCTCCACCCCCGGGACTAGCGACTACAATGAGCAGTTCTTC.

This chain uses TRBV19 with TRBJ1-4; D possibly corresponds to TRBD1 (6 bases). Per germline, CDR1 LNHDA and CDR2 SQIVND (reference sequence). The length of the CDR3 is 17 residues. V was shortened by 4 bases and J by 0 bases, with 15 bases between the two germline ends. The DNA of the CDR3 is TGTGCCAGTAGTACCCGGGGGCGAGACGCAACTAATGAAAAACTGTTTTTT. It specifies CASSTRGRDATNEKLFF.

This rearrangement joins TRBV29-1 to TRBJ2-5; D is unresolved. The V end lost 7 bases, the J end lost 0 bases, and 9 bases lay between the germline ends. CDR3 size: 12 residues. The germline V gene encodes CDR1 SQVTM and CDR2 ANQGSEA. The CDR3 bases are TGCAGCGGCCATATGTACCAAGAGACCCAGTACTTC. Protein product: CSGHMYQETQYF.